The entry below gives a single TCR beta chain sequence along with its context. There is no known antigen for this receptor. No much larger clonotype is one base removed from it; base qualities were not supplied. The germline ends are 8 bases apart after V is trimmed by 2 bases and J by 0 bases. The CDR3 sequence holds 16 residues, the cysteine and phenylalanine included. The CDR3 DNA has 48 bases and is translated from base 1. The germline V gene yields MNHEY for CDR1 and SVGEGT for CDR2. Whole blood was collected in K2EDTA tubes by collaborating institutions according to the institutions' own protocols. For TCRbeta analysis, collaborator samples were shipped as frozen whole blood, as isolated PBMCs, or as DNA extracted from either sample type. TCRbeta CDR3 regions were amplified from genomic DNA using the immunoSEQ Assay, a bias-controlled multiplex PCR. The paper's data handling went like this. Nucleated cell counts per sample were estimated from amplification of reference gene primers within the assay. To quantify the absolute abundance of each unique TCRbeta CDR3 rearrangement, sequence reads were collapsed and filtered. For each sample, productive Simpson clonality was calculated as the square root of Simpson's diversity index across productive rearrangements. TCRdb's version of the immuneACCESS table is confined to in-frame rearrangements and falls short of the full clone set. An unresolved V gene accounts for under half of the shortfall where checked; the remainder is of unknown origin. That table supplies the V and J calls and clone size; D and trimming were determined from the DNA. The sample table shows about 150,000 clones, and about 88% are seen once. About 2.1% of the sample is taken by the ten largest.

The sample belongs to a study of blood T cell repertoires in COVID-19 (dated by TCRdb to the early 2020s). Turning to the overall study: Samples covering the acute and convalescent phases of COVID-19 were provided by collaborators in the United States, Italy and Spain. The material from the prospective study consisted of cDNA or gDNA derived from T cells, B-cell-depleted T cells, or PBMCs. The dataset comprised deeply sampled blood TCRbeta repertoires from subjects exposed to, actively infected with, or recovered from COVID-19. The repertoires were made available in a free public database intended to serve as a resource for research on the immune response to SARS-CoV-2. Samples came from the ongoing ImmuneRACE study (first 160 participants) plus 1,254 subjects from 6 global collaborators. A de-identified subject ID, COVID-19 status, age in years and sex were almost always included in the sample metadata. Where available, HLA class I and class II types were taken from metadata supplied by the sample provider and were not determined by assay-based typing. Study-wide findings and limitations: The amount of clinical and demographic metadata varied by source and participant and was provided uncurated.

Sequenced input: peripheral blood. The TCR sequence derives from a human donor in a cohort sampled during active COVID-19. Rearrangement joined TRBV6-2 or TRBV6-3 to TRBJ2-6, and perhaps TRBD2 as D gene, on 5 matching bases. The CDR3 here reads CASSYGLASGANVLTF. In nucleotides, the sequence is TGTGCCAGCAGTTACGGACTGGCCTCTGGGGCCAACGTCCTGACTTTC.